The entry below describes one TCR beta chain. Its antigen is undetermined. The data derive from a study of a mutant IDH1 vaccine in newly diagnosed glioma. At the level of the study: The sex distribution of treated patients was approximately 62% male and roughly 38% female, with a mean age of around 40 years. Previous treatment comprised radiotherapy, temozolomide, or both, mostly both. Week 47 marked visit V13, whereas week 35 marked visit V12.

Only in-frame clones appear in the TCRdb table, and some are missing; sequencing was by immunoSEQ multiplex PCR. In the table there are about 34,000 clones, about 83% of which are singletons. Study-wide points: Patients mounted vaccine-induced immune responses in 85% to 95% of cases.

Sample time point: week 47, end of study. Doses of 300 ug of mutant IDH1 20-mer peptide were given with topical imiquimod. This CDR3 has 16 residues. V lost 6 bases, J lost 4 bases, and 16 bases lay in between. The V gene's germline CDR1 is PRHDT and CDR2 FYEKMQ (reference sequence). The source of this sequence is a woman in her 30s with glioma. The sequenced sample was PBMCs, obtained from a glioma patient whose treatment included an IDH1 peptide vaccine. The V gene is TRBV13, the J gene TRBJ2-6; D is possibly TRBD1 (6 bases). The CDR3 coding sequence is TGTGCCAGCAGTTGGGGCAGGGGATCCGGGGCCAACGTCCTGACTTTC. Amino acid sequence: CASSWGRGSGANVLTF.